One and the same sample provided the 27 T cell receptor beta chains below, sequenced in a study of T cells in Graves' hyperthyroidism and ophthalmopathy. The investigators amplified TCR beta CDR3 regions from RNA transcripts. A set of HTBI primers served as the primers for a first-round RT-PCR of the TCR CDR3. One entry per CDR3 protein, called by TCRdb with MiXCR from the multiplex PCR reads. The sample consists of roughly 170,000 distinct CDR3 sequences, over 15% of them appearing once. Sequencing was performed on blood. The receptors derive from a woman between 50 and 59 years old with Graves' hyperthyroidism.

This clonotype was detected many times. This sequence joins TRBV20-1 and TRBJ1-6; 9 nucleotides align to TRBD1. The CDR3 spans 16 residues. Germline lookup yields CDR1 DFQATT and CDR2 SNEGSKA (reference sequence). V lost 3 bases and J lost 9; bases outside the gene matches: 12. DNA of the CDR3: TGCAGTGCTAGGGGACAGGGAGGAAGTAAATTTTCACCCCTCCACTTT. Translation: CSARGQGGSKFSPLHF.

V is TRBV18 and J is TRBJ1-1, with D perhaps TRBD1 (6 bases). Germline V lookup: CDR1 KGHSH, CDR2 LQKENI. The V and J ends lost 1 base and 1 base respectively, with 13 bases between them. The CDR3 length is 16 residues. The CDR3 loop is CASSPLVGQWNTEAFF. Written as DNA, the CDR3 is TGTGCCAGCTCACCACTCGTCGGACAGTGGAACACTGAAGCTTTCTTT. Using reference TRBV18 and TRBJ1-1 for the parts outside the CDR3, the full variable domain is NAGVMQNPRHLVRRRGQEARLRCSPMKGHSHVYWYRQLPEEGLKFMVYLQKENIIDESGMPKERFSAEFPKEGPSILRIQQVVRGDSAAYFCASSPLVGQWNTEAFFGQGTRLTVV.

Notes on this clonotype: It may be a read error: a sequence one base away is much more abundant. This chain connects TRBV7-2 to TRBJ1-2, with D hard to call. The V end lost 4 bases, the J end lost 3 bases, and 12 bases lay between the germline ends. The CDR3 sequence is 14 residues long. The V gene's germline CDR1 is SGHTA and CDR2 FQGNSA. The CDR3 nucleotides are TGTGCCAGCAGCTGGCGTGTGTCGGACTATGGCTACACCTTC. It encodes CASSWRVSDYGYTF. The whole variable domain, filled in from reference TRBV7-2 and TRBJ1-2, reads GAGVSQSPSNKVTEKGKDVELRCDPISGHTALYWYRQSLGQGLEFLIYFQGNSAPDKSGLPSDRFSAERTGGSVSTLTIQRTQQEDSAVYLCASSWRVSDYGYTFGSGTRLTVV.

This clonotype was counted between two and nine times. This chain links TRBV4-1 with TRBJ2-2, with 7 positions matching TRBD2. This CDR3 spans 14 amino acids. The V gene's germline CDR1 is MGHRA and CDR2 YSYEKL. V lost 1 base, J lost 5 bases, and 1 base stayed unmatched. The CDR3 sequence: CASSQGTRTGELFF. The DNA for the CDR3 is TGCGCCAGCAGCCAAGGGACTAGGACCGGGGAGCTGTTTTTT.

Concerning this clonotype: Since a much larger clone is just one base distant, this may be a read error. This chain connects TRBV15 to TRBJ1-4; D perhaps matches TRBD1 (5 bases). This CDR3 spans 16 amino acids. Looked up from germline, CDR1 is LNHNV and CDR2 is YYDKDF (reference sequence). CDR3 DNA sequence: TGTACCACCAGCAGAGATCAGGGAGGCGGTAATGAAAAACTGTTTTTT. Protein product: CTTSRDQGGGNEKLFF.

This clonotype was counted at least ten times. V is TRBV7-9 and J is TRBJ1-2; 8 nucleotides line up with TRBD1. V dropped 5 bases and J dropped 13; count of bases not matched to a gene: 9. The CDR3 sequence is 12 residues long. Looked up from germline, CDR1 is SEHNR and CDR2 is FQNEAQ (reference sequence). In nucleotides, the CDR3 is TGTGCCAGCAGCCGGGACAGGAGCCGTCTCACCTTC. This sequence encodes CASSRDRSRLTF.

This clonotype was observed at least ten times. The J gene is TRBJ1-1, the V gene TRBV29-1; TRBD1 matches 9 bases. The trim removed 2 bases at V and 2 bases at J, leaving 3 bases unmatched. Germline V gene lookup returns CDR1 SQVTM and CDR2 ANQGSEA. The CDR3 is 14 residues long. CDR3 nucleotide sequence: TGCAGCGTTGAACGGGGACAGGGTAACACTGAAGCTTTCTTT. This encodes CSVERGQGNTEAFF.

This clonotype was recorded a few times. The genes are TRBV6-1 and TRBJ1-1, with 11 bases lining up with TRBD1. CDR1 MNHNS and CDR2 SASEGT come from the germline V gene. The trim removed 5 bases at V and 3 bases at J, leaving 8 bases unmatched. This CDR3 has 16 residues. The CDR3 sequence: CASSQSGTGGYTEAFF. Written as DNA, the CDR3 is TGTGCCAGCAGTCAATCCGGGACAGGGGGTTACACTGAAGCTTTCTTT.

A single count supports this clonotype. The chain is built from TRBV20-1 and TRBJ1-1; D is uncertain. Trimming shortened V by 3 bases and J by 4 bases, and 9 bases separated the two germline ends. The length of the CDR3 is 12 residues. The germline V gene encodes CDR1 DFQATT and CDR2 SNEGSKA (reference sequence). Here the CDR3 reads CSARTAATEAFF. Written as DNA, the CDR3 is TGCAGTGCTAGGACCGCGGCCACTGAAGCTTTCTTT.

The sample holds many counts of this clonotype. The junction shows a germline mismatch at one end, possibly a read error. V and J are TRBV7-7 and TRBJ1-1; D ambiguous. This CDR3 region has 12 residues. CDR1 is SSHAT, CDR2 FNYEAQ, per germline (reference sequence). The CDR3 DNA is TGTGCTAGCAGCCAAACCCGCACTGAAGCTTTCTTT. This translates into CASSQTRTEAFF.

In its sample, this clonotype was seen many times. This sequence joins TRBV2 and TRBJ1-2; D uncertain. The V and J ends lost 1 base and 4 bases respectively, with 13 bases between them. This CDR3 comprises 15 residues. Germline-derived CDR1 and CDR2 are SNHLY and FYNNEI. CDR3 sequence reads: CASSEGLRDPYGYTF. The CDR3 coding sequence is TGTGCCAGCAGTGAAGGACTCAGAGACCCCTATGGCTACACCTTC.

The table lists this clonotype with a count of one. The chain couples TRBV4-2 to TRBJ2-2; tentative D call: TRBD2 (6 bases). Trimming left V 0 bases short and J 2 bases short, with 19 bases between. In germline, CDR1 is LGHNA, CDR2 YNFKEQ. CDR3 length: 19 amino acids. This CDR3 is CASSQEYSYGGENTGELFF. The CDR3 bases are TGTGCCAGCAGCCAAGAATATTCTTACGGGGGAGAAAACACCGGGGAGCTGTTTTTT.

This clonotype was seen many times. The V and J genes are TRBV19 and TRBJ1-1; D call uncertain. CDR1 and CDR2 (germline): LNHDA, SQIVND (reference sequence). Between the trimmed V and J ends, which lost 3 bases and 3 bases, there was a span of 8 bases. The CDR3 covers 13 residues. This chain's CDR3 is CASSIRIYTEAFF. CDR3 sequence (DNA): TGTGCCAGTAGTATCCGGATTTACACTGAAGCTTTCTTT.

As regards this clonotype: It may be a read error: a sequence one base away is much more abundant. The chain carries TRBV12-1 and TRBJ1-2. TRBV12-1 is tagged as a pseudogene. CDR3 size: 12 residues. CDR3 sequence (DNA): TGTTCCAGCAGCTTTGTGGGCTATGGCTACACCTTC. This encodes CSSSFVGYGYTF.

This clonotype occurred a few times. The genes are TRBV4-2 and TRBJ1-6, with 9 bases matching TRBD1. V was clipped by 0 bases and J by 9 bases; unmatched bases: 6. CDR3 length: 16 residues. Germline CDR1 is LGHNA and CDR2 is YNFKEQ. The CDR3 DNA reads TGTGCCAGCAGCCAAGAATTGGGACAGGGCTTTTCACCCCTCCACTTT. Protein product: CASSQELGQGFSPLHF.

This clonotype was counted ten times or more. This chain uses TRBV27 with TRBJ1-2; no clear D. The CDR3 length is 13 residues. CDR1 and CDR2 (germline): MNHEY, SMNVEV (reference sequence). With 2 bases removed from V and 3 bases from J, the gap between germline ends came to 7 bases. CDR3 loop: CASSLRRYYGYTF. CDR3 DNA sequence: TGTGCCAGCAGTTTAAGGCGATACTATGGCTACACCTTC.

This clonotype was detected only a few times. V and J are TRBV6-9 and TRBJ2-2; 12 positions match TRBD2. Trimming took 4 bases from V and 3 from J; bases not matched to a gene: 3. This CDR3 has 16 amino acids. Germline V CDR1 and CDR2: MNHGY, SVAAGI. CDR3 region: CASSCRTSGDTGELFF. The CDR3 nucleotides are TGTGCCAGCAGTTGCAGGACTAGCGGGGACACCGGGGAGCTGTTTTTT.

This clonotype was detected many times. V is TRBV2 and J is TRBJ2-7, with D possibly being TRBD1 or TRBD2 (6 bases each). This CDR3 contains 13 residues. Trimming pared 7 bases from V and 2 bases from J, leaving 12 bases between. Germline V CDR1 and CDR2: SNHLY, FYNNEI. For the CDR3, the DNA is TGTGCCAGCAATGTCGGGGGCACCTACGAGCAGTACTTC. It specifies CASNVGGTYEQYF.

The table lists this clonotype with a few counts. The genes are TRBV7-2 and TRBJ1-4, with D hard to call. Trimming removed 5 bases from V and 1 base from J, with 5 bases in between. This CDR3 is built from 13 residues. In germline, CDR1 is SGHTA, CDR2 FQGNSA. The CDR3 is CASSPQTNEKLFF. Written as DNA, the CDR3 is TGTGCCAGCAGCCCTCAAACTAATGAAAAACTGTTTTTT. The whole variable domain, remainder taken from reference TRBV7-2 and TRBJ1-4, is GAGVSQSPSNKVTEKGKDVELRCDPISGHTALYWYRQSLGQGLEFLIYFQGNSAPDKSGLPSDRFSAERTGGSVSTLTIQRTQQEDSAVYLCASSPQTNEKLFFGSGTQLSVL.

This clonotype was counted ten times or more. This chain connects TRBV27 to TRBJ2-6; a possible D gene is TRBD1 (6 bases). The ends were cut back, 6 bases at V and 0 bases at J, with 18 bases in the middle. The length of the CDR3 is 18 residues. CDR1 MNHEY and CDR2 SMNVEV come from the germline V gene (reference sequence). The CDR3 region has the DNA TGTGCCAGCAGAGACCGGGACATGGGATTCTCTGGGGCCAACGTCCTGACTTTC. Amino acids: CASRDRDMGFSGANVLTF.

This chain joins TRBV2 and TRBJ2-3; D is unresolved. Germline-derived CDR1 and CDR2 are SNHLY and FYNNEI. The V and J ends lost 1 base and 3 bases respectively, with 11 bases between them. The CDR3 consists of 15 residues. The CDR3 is CASSEGIPGTDTQYF. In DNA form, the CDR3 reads TGTGCCAGCAGTGAAGGTATCCCTGGAACAGATACGCAGTATTTT.

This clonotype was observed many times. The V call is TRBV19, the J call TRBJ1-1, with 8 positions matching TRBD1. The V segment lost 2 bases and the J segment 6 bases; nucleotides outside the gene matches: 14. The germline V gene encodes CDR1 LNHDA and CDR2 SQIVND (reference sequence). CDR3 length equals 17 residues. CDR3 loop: CASSISGQGGWMAEAFF. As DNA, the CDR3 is TGTGCCAGTAGTATAAGTGGACAGGGAGGATGGATGGCTGAAGCTTTCTTT. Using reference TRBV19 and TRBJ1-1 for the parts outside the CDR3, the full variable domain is DGGITQSPKYLFRKEGQNVTLSCEQNLNHDAMYWYRQDPGQGLRLIYYSQIVNDFQKGDIAEGYSVSREKKESFPLTVTSAQKNPTAFYLCASSISGQGGWMAEAFFGQGTRLTVV.

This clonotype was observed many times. The CDR3 protein is CASTLGTHTGELFF. DNA for the CDR3: TGTGCCAGCACCCTAGGGACCCACACCGGGGAGCTGTTTTTT. The chain employs TRBV6-2 or TRBV6-3 and TRBJ2-2, with D perhaps TRBD1 or TRBD2 (5 bases each). The CDR3 contains 14 residues. V was pared by 7 bases and J by 3 bases, with 12 bases between. CDR1 is MNHEY, CDR2 SVGEGT, per germline.

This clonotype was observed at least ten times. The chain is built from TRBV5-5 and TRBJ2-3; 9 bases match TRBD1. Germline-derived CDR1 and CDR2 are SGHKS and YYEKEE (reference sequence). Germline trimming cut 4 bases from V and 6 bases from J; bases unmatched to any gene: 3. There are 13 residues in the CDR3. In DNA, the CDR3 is TGTGCCAGCAGCGGACAGGGGACCGATACGCAGTATTTT. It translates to CASSGQGTDTQYF.

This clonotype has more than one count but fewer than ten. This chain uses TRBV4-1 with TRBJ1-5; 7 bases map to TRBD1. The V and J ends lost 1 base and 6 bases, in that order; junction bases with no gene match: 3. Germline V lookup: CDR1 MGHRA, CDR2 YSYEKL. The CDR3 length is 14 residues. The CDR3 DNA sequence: TGCGCCAGCAGCCAAGGCAGGGGGTTTCAGCCCCAGCATTTT. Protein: CASSQGRGFQPQHF.

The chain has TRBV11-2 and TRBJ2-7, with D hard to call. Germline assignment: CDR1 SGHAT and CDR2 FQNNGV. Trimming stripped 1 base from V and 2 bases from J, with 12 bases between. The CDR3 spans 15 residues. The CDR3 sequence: CASSLAASAAYEQYF. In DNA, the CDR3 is TGTGCCAGCAGCTTAGCCGCTTCCGCTGCCTACGAGCAGTACTTC.

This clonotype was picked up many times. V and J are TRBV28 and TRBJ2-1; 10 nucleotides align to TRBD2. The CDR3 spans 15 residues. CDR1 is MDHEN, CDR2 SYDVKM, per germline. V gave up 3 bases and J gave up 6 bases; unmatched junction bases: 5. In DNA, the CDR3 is TGTGCCAGCAGTTTCCCCCCTAGCGGGGGCAATGAGCAGTTCTTC. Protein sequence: CASSFPPSGGNEQFF.